These 21 T cell receptor beta chains share one sample of origin, sequenced in a study of identical twins. TCRdb re-analysed the 5' RACE reads in MiXCR, keeping a single row per CDR3 protein. The repertoire holds 1,800,000 or so distinct CDR3 sequences, with more than 30% as singletons. Sequenced material: cord blood. The receptors shown here come from a newborn girl in good health.

This clonotype was seen more than once but under ten times. V is TRBV10-2 and J is TRBJ1-2; D is uncertain. The CDR3 totals 12 residues. Trimming stripped 8 bases from V and 6 bases from J, with 13 bases between. The germline V gene encodes CDR1 WSHSY and CDR2 SAAADI. The CDR3 DNA is TGCGCCAGCGGCCGAGGGTCGAATGGCTACACCTTC. Its translation: CASGRGSNGYTF.

Concerning this clonotype: The conserved phenylalanine or tryptophan is not found at the CDR3 terminus, so this likely reflects a read error. J is TRBJ2-4 and V is TRBV29-1; no reliable D call. The J call may be wrong; the DNA end is better matched by TRBJ2-7. This CDR3 region has 11 residues. CDR1 is SQVTM, CDR2 ANQGSEA, per germline. CDR3 protein: CSVEQAAEQYL. CDR3 bases: TGCAGCGTTGAACAGGCAGCCGAGCAGTACTTA.

This chain uses TRBV6-1 with TRBJ1-5, with unresolved D. V lost 5 bases and J lost 5, with 1 base in between. The CDR3 runs 10 residues. CDR1 MNHNS and CDR2 SASEGT come from the germline V gene. CDR3 bases: TGTGCCAGCAGTCATCAGCCCCAGCATTTT. This translates into CASSHQPQHF.

V is TRBV27 and J is TRBJ2-3; the D gene is possibly TRBD2 (6 bases). The CDR3 totals 16 residues. Germline values: CDR1 MNHEY, CDR2 SMNVEV (reference sequence). Trimming stripped 6 bases from V and 5 bases from J, with 21 bases between. CDR3 sequence: CASSPVGLTRQDTQYF. The CDR3, as DNA: TGTGCCAGCAGCCCTGTCGGACTAACTAGGCAAGATACGCAGTATTTT.

This chain joins TRBV5-1 and TRBJ2-7; 12 bases match TRBD2. J was trimmed by 4 bases and V by 4 bases; bases with no gene match: 6. CDR1 is SGHRS and CDR2 is YFSETQ in the germline V gene. CDR3 length: 15 residues. CDR3 in DNA: TGCGCCAGCAGCGCATGGACTAGCGGGAATTACGAGCAGTACTTC. It translates to CASSAWTSGNYEQYF.

V and J are TRBV4-1 and TRBJ1-5; the D gene is possibly TRBD1 (6 bases). V was clipped by 1 base and J by 2 bases, with 12 bases between them. CDR1 MGHRA and CDR2 YSYEKL come from the germline V gene. The CDR3 consists of 16 residues. CDR3 in DNA: TGCGCCAGCAGCCAAGGTCTCAGGGGCGGCAATCAGCCCCAGCATTTT. Protein sequence: CASSQGLRGGNQPQHF.

This clonotype was seen many times. The CDR3 sequence: CASSDSGPSYNEQFF. CDR3 sequence (DNA): TGTGCCAGCAGTGACTCGGGCCCATCCTACAATGAGCAGTTCTTC. This chain connects TRBV25-1 to TRBJ2-1; unclear D gene. Trimming took 3 bases from V and 1 from J, leaving 10 bases between them. There are 15 residues in the CDR3. Germline V gene data show CDR1 as MGHDK and CDR2 as SYGVNS. The whole variable domain, filled in from reference TRBV25-1 and TRBJ2-1, reads EADIYQTPRYLVIGTGKKITLECSQTMGHDKMYWYQQDPGMELHLIHYSYGVNSTEKGDLSSESTVSRIRTEHFPLTLESARPSHTSQYLCASSDSGPSYNEQFFGPGTRLTVL.

The J gene is TRBJ2-1, the V gene TRBV12-3 or TRBV12-4, with D tentatively TRBD1 or TRBD2 (5 bases each). V lost 3 bases and J 4 bases, leaving 13 bases between the germline ends. There are 15 residues in the CDR3. The CDR3 DNA is TGTGCCAGCAGTTTTATGGGACCCGGGTACAATGAGCAGTTCTTC. It yields the protein CASSFMGPGYNEQFF.

This clonotype has only a few counts. The chain uses TRBV11-2 and TRBJ2-7; D is ambiguous. V lost 4 bases to trimming and J lost 0 bases, with 7 bases between them. This CDR3 spans 13 amino acids. Germline V gene lookup returns CDR1 SGHAT and CDR2 FQNNGV. The CDR3 bases are TGTGCCAGCAGCTCCGAATTCTCCTACGAGCAGTACTTC. Amino acid sequence: CASSSEFSYEQYF. The full variable domain, with the rest looked up from reference TRBV11-2 and TRBJ2-7, is EAGVAQSPRYKIIEKRQSVAFWCNPISGHATLYWYQQILGQGPKLLIQFQNNGVVDDSQLPKDRFSAERLKGVDSTLKIQPAKLEDSAVYLCASSSEFSYEQYFGPGTRLTVT.

This chain joins TRBV28 and TRBJ2-5, with D perhaps matching TRBD2 (6 bases). Trimming pared 5 bases from V and 1 base from J, leaving 14 bases between. The germline gives CDR1 MDHEN, CDR2 SYDVKM. The CDR3 is 15 residues long. CDR3 in DNA: TGTGCCAGCAGTCCGCTAACTAGCTTCCAAGAGACCCAGTACTTC. Residues: CASSPLTSFQETQYF.

The rearrangement uses TRBV4-1 and TRBJ2-7; D unresolved. The CDR3 sequence is 13 residues long. Germline V gene data show CDR1 as MGHRA and CDR2 as YSYEKL. Between the trimmed V and J ends, which lost 3 bases and 5 bases, there was a span of 11 bases. CDR3 loop: CASSHRHRDEQYF. In nucleotides, the CDR3 is TGCGCCAGCAGCCATCGGCACCGCGACGAGCAGTACTTC.

The rearrangement uses TRBV9 and TRBJ1-2, with D perhaps matching TRBD1 (5 bases). The CDR3 contains 13 residues. Trimming took 0 bases from V and 8 from J, leaving 11 bases between them. From germline, CDR1 is SGDLS and CDR2 YYNGEE. CDR3 region: CASSVEAGLGYTF. The CDR3 nucleotides are TGTGCCAGCAGCGTAGAGGCAGGGTTAGGCTACACCTTC.

Concerning this clonotype: The junction and the germline gene differ at one end; a read error may be behind it. The chain employs TRBV3-1 and TRBJ2-4, with D perhaps TRBD2 (6 bases). This CDR3 comprises 15 residues. CDR1 LGHDT and CDR2 YNNKEL come from the germline V gene (reference sequence). The CDR3: CASSQGELAKTIQYF. CDR3 bases: TGTGCCAGCAGCCAAGGGGAACTAGCCAAAACCATTCAGTACTTC.

In this sample, this clonotype turned up a few times. The V call is TRBV3-1, the J call TRBJ2-7; the D gene is possibly TRBD1 (6 bases). CDR1 is LGHDT, CDR2 YNNKEL, per germline (reference sequence). V dropped 0 bases and J dropped 2 bases, with 20 bases sitting between them. The CDR3 extends over 18 amino acids. Here the CDR3 reads CASSQDRFRGSMAYEQYF. Written as DNA, the CDR3 is TGTGCCAGCAGCCAAGATCGTTTCAGGGGCTCCATGGCCTACGAGCAGTACTTC.

Points on this clonotype: One end of the junction is discordant with germline, which a read error may explain. The V gene is TRBV6-6, the J gene TRBJ2-3, with 11 bases identical to TRBD2. The CDR3 sequence is 14 residues long. Per the germline V gene, CDR1 is MNHNY and CDR2 is SVGAGI (reference sequence). The CDR3 DNA is TGTGTCAGCGGCTTAGCGGGAGGGACAGATACGCAGTATTTT. Its translation is CVSGLAGGTDTQYF.

This clonotype was found a few times. The V and J genes are TRBV7-8 and TRBJ2-3; D may be TRBD2 (6 bases). Germline lookup yields CDR1 SGHVS and CDR2 FQNEAQ. The CDR3 length is 14 residues. V lost 3 bases, J lost 8 bases, and 15 bases lay in between. The DNA for the CDR3 is TGTGCCAGCAGCTTTTCCGGGGACTCACTTACGCAGTATTTT. This codes for CASSFSGDSLTQYF.

The V and J genes are TRBV10-3 and TRBJ2-7; 8 bases map to TRBD2. With 6 bases clipped from V and 3 bases from J, the junction kept 7 bases outside the gene matches. Germline-derived CDR1 and CDR2 are ENHRY and SYGVKD. The length of the CDR3 is 14 residues. The CDR3 loop is CAISEGGGFYEQYF. CDR3 nucleotides: TGTGCCATCAGCGAGGGCGGGGGGTTCTACGAGCAGTACTTC.

CDR3 amino acids: CASSQDPRLAGINVEQFF. The DNA for the CDR3 is TGTGCCAGCAGCCAAGATCCTAGACTAGCGGGAATCAATGTGGAGCAGTTCTTC. The chain recombines TRBV4-2 with TRBJ2-1; 11 bases map to TRBD2. Trimming cost V 0 bases and J 10 bases; bases outside gene matches: 14. The CDR3 has 18 amino acids. Germline V gene data show CDR1 as LGHNA and CDR2 as YNFKEQ.

This clonotype was observed once. The rearrangement uses TRBV18 and TRBJ2-4, with a possible D match to TRBD2 (6 bases). The J call may be faulty, since TRBJ2-5 better matches the DNA end. This CDR3 is 13 amino acids long. Germline V gene lookup returns CDR1 KGHSH and CDR2 LQKENI. CDR3 amino acids: CASPGLLQETQYF. Here the CDR3 DNA reads TGTGCCAGCCCAGGACTACTCCAAGAGACCCAGTACTTC.

This clonotype was seen only a few times. V is TRBV11-1 and J is TRBJ1-2, with no clear D. CDR3 length: 15 residues. V lost 5 bases to trimming and J lost 8 bases, with 21 bases between them. Germline CDR1 is SGHAT and CDR2 is FQDESV (reference sequence). The CDR3 sequence: CASSPSYRASMGYTF. CDR3 DNA: TGTGCCAGCAGCCCGTCTTACAGAGCCTCTATGGGCTACACCTTC.

This clonotype was seen only a few times. V usage is TRBV28 and J usage is TRBJ2-7, with D perhaps TRBD1 or TRBD2 (5 bases each). Germline CDR1 reads MDHEN; CDR2 reads SYDVKM. The germline V and J ends were trimmed by 7 bases and 4 bases, with 17 bases remaining between them. This CDR3 is 14 amino acids long. The CDR3 sequence is CASTPRGGRYEQYF. CDR3 DNA sequence: TGTGCCAGCACTCCGAGGGGTGGAAGGTACGAGCAGTACTTC.